Listed below are T cell receptor beta chains from one sample, sequenced in a study of T cell responses to AZD1222 COVID-19 vaccine. Data came from immunoSEQ multiplex PCR; TCRdb stores just in-frame clones and leaves some out. The sample consists of around 100,000 clones, 90% to 95% of them appearing once. The sequences come from peripheral blood, collected on day 0 of AZD1222 vaccination. These receptors originate from an adult in good health. The conserved cysteine and the conserved F or W are not part of the CDR3 here. D genes are given only for firm matches.

NA,TRBV2,TRBJ1-5,ASSQGYSNQPQH
TRBD1,TRBV2,TRBJ2-7,ASSQTGGDYEQY
NA,TRBV28,TRBJ1-2,ASSFPSRGHYGYT
NA,TRBV6-1,TRBJ2-4,ASSEAGRDIQY
NA,TRBV9,TRBJ1-6,ASSSLPGGGSPLH
NA,TRBV6-5,TRBJ2-7,ASSYSGSVYEQY
NA,TRBV19,TRBJ1-5,ASKGPGNFNQPQH
TRBD2,TRBV3-1/TRBV3-2,TRBJ2-2,ASSTLAEKNTGELF
NA,TRBV30,TRBJ1-2,AFSPRTSLWGYT
TRBD2,TRBV11-2,TRBJ2-1,ASGNSGGANEQF
NA,TRBV4-1,TRBJ1-2,ASSRGRRDDYGYT
TRBD2,TRBV3-1/TRBV3-2,TRBJ2-1,ASSQDGLAGHYNEQF
NA,TRBV20-1,TRBJ2-3,SALTDTQY
NA,TRBV5-1,TRBJ2-3,ASSLDGTSPDTQY
TRBD1,TRBV6-6,TRBJ1-3,ASSSQGRGPGNTIY
TRBD1,TRBV5-1,TRBJ2-5,ASSPPDRKETQY
TRBD1,TRBV25-1,TRBJ1-5,ASSGPTGRSNQPQH